The 12 T cell receptor beta chains in this list originate from one sample, sequenced in a study of vaccination effects on CD4 cells after COVID-19. Before sequencing took place, the ViraFEST assay used viral peptide pools to expand antigen-specific CD4+ T cells. On day 10 of culture, CD4+ T cells were separated out. Neither prior SARS-CoV-2 infection nor positive nucleocapsid antibodies were present in the vaccine recipients. No antigens are known for them. Generated by immunoSEQ multiplex PCR, the TCRdb table keeps only in-frame clones and is missing some. The sample carries approximately 70,000 clones, about four fifths recorded once. This sample comprised CD4+ T cells from PBMCs cultured with HCoV-NL63 spike peptides, obtained before COVID-19 vaccination. All receptors come from a human donor who received a COVID-19 vaccine.

This clone showed up just a few times. The rearrangement links TRBV12-3 or TRBV12-4 to TRBJ1-2; no clear D gene. V was trimmed by 5 bases and J by 7 bases, leaving 11 bases between them. CDR3 size: 12 residues. The CDR3 DNA follows: TGTGCCAGCAGTCCGGACGCCCCTGGCTACACCTTC. Translating it yields CASSPDAPGYTF.

V gene TRBV9 combines with J gene TRBJ1-6; D not resolved. Germline CDR1 is SGDLS and CDR2 is YYNGEE. The length of the CDR3 is 16 residues. The V and J ends lost 3 bases and 2 bases respectively, with 12 bases between them. The CDR3 DNA sequence: TGTGCCAGCAGCGAGAGGACGGGCCCCTATAATTCACCCCTCCACTTT. It codes for CASSERTGPYNSPLHF.

The chain carries TRBV15 and TRBJ1-6; D uncertain. Germline V CDR1 and CDR2: LNHNV, YYDKDF (reference sequence). This CDR3 has 14 amino acids. Trimming stripped 0 bases from V and 10 bases from J, with 10 bases between. The CDR3 loop reads CATSRDREGSPLHF. CDR3 in DNA: TGTGCCACCAGCAGAGATCGTGAAGGGTCACCCCTCCACTTT.

The V and J genes are TRBV5-1 and TRBJ1-5, with 7 bases that match TRBD1. V was clipped by 4 bases and J by 2 bases; unmatched bases: 3. Germline V gene data show CDR1 as SGHRS and CDR2 as YFSETQ. The CDR3 is 14 amino acids. The CDR3 region has the DNA TGCGCCAGCAGCGATCAGGGGGGCAATCAGCCCCAGCATTTT. Amino acid sequence: CASSDQGGNQPQHF.

This clone was recorded a few times. The chain combines TRBV5-1 with TRBJ1-4, with a tentative D call TRBD1 (5 bases). Trimming cost V 4 bases and J 7 bases, with 14 bases left between them. The length of the CDR3 is 14 residues. Per the germline V gene, CDR1 is SGHRS and CDR2 is YFSETQ. DNA for the CDR3: TGCGCCAGCAGCCTTGGACAAGCGTCTGAAAAACTGTTTTTT. Its translation is CASSLGQASEKLFF.

The CDR3 nucleotides read TGTGCCAGCAGTGATGCGGGGGGGAGAACTGAAGCTTTCTTT. Translating it yields CASSDAGGRTEAFF. The rearrangement joins TRBV2 to TRBJ1-1; TRBD1 might be the D (5 bases). The CDR3 runs 14 residues. V shed 3 bases and J shed 5 bases, with 13 bases lying between them. Per germline, CDR1 SNHLY and CDR2 FYNNEI.

The rearrangement links TRBV12-3 or TRBV12-4 to TRBJ1-2; D not certain. Trimming cost V 3 bases and J 4 bases, with 6 bases left between them. CDR3 length: 12 residues. Written as DNA, the CDR3 is TGTGCCAGCAGTTTCTGGGGCTATGGCTACACCTTC. Translated, it gives CASSFWGYGYTF.

V usage is TRBV3-1 (or the pseudogene TRBV3-2) and J usage is TRBJ2-3, with TRBD2 matching over 11 bases. This CDR3 is built from 18 residues. V dropped 0 bases and J dropped 4; count of bases not matched to a gene: 9. In germline, CDR1 is LGHDT, CDR2 YNNKEL (reference sequence). The chain's CDR3 is CASSQDLSGGAVSDTQYF. The CDR3 DNA is TGTGCCAGCAGCCAAGATCTTAGCGGGGGGGCCGTATCAGATACGCAGTATTTT.

J is TRBJ1-1 and V is TRBV2; tentatively, D is TRBD1 (6 bases). V gave up 4 bases and J gave up 0 bases, with 9 bases separating them. CDR1 and CDR2 (germline): SNHLY, FYNNEI. The CDR3 length is 14 residues. In nucleotides, the CDR3 is TGTGCCAGCAGTGCGGACAGCATGAACACTGAAGCTTTCTTT. The encoded protein is CASSADSMNTEAFF.

DNA for the CDR3: TGCGCCAGCAGCCACTCACGGACAGGGGGCTTCAAAAACATTCAGTACTTC. Its translation: CASSHSRTGGFKNIQYF. The chain joins TRBV4-1 to TRBJ2-4, with 11 positions matching TRBD1. The germline CDR1 and CDR2 sequences are MGHRA and YSYEKL. The J segment lost 3 bases and the V segment lost 3 bases, leaving 7 bases of the junction unmatched. The CDR3 totals 17 residues.

The V and J genes are TRBV18 and TRBJ2-3; possibly TRBD1 for D (5 bases). V shed 3 bases and J shed 2 bases, with 15 bases lying between them. Germline assignment: CDR1 KGHSH and CDR2 LQKENI. The CDR3 loop spans 16 amino acids. The CDR3 spells CASSPDRLPSTDTQYF. The CDR3 coding sequence is TGTGCCAGCTCACCTGACAGACTCCCATCCACAGATACGCAGTATTTT.

The gene calls are TRBV7-3 and TRBJ2-3; 11 nucleotides line up with TRBD2. Germline loops: CDR1 SGHTA, CDR2 FQGTGA. J gave up 6 bases and V 4 bases, and 6 bases lay outside the gene matches. CDR3 size: 15 residues. The CDR3 loop is CASSSLAGGGDTQYF. DNA for the CDR3: TGTGCCAGCAGCTCGCTAGCGGGGGGTGGGGATACGCAGTATTTT.